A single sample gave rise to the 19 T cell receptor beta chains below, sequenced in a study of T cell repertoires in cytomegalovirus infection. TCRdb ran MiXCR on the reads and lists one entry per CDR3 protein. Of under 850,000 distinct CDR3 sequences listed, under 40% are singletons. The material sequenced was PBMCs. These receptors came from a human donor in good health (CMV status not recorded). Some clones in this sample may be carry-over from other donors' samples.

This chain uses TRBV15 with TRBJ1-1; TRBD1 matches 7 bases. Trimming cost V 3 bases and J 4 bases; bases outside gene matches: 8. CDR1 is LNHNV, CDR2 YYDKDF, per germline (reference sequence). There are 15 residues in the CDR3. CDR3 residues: CATSRGEAGGTEAFF. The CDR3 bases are TGTGCCACCAGCAGGGGGGAGGCAGGGGGCACTGAAGCTTTCTTT. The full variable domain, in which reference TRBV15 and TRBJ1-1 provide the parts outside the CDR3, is DAMVIQNPRYQVTQFGKPVTLSCSQTLNHNVMYWYQQKSSQAPKLLFHYYDKDFNNEADTPDNFQSRRPNTSFCFLDIRSPGLGDTAMYLCATSRGEAGGTEAFFGQGTRLTVV.

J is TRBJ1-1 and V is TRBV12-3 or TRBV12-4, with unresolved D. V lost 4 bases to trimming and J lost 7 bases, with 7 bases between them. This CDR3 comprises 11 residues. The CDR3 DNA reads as TGTGCCAGCAGTTGGAACCTTGAAGCTTTCTTT. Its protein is CASSWNLEAFF.

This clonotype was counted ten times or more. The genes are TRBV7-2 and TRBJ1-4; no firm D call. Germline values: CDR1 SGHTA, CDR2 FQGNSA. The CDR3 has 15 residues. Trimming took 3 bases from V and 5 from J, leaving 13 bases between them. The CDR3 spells CASSFGSSSNEKLFF. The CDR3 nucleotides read TGTGCCAGCAGCTTCGGCAGCAGCTCGAATGAAAAACTGTTTTTT.

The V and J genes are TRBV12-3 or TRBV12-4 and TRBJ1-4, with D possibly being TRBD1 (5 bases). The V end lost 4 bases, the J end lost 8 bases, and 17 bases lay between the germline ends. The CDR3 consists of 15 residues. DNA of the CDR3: TGTGCCAGCAGTTCCGAGGGGTTGATCCGCGAAAAACTGTTTTTT. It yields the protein CASSSEGLIREKLFF.

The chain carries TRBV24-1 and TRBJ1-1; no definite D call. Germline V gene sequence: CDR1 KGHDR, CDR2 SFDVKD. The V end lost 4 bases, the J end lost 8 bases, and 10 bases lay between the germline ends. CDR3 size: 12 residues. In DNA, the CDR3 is TGTGCCACCAGTGACCCCGGGAAAGAAGCTTTCTTT. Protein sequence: CATSDPGKEAFF.

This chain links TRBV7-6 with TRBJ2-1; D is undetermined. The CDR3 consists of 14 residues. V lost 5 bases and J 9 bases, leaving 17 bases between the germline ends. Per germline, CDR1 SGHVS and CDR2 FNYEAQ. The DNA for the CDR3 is TGTGCCAGCAGCGATCCCCGAATCGGCGGTGAGCAGTTCTTC. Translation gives CASSDPRIGGEQFF.

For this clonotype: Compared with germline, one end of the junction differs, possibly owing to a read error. The CDR3 is CASSTWDSKEKLFF. The CDR3 bases are TGTGCCAGCAGCACCTGGGACTCTAAAGAAAAACTGTTTTTT. This chain uses TRBV6-1 with TRBJ1-4; a possible D gene is TRBD1 (5 bases). From germline, CDR1 is MNHNS and CDR2 SASEGT. The CDR3 consists of 14 residues.

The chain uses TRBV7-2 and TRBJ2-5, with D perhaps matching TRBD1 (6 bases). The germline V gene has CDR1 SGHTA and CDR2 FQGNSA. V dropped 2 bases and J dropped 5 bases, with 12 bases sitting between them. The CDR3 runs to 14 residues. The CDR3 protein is CASSLWARGETQYF. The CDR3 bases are TGTGCCAGCAGCTTATGGGCGAGGGGGGAGACCCAGTACTTC.

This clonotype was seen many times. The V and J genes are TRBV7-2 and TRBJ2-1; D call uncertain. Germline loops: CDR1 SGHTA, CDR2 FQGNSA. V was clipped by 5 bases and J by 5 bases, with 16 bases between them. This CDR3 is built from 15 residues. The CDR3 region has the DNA TGTGCCAGCAGCCCTACGTTAAAGCCAAACAATGAGCAGTTCTTC. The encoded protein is CASSPTLKPNNEQFF.

CDR3 loop: CSASSGTRGGKPQHF. CDR3 nucleotide sequence: TGCAGTGCTAGTTCCGGGACGAGAGGTGGTAAGCCCCAGCATTTT. V gene TRBV20-1 combines with J gene TRBJ1-5; D is possibly TRBD1 (5 bases). Germline loops: CDR1 DFQATT, CDR2 SNEGSKA (reference sequence). This CDR3 region has 15 residues. Trimming cost V 3 bases and J 8 bases, with 20 bases left between them.

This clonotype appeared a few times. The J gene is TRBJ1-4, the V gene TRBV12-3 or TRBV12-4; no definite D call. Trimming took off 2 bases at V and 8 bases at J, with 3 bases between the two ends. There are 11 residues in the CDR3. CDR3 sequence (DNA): TGTGCCAGCAGTTTAAAGGAAAAACTGTTTTTT. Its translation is CASSLKEKLFF.

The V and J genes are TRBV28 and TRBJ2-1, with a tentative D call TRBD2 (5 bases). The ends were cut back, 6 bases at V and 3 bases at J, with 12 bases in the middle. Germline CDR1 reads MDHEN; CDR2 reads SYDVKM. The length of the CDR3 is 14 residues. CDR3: CASRSGLGYNEQFF. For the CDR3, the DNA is TGTGCCAGCAGGAGCGGCTTGGGCTACAATGAGCAGTTCTTC.

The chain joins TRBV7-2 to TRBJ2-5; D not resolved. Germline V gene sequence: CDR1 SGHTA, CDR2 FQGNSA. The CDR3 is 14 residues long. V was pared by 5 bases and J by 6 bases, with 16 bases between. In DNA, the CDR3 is TGTGCCAGCAGCCTCGGACGGTCTGGGAAGACCCAGTACTTC. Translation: CASSLGRSGKTQYF.

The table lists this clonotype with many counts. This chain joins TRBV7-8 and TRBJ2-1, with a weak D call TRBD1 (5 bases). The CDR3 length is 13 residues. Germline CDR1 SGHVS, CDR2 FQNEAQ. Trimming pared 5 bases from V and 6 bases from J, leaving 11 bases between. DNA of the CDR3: TGTGCCAGCAGCACGGACACCCGCAATGAGCAGTTCTTC. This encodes CASSTDTRNEQFF.

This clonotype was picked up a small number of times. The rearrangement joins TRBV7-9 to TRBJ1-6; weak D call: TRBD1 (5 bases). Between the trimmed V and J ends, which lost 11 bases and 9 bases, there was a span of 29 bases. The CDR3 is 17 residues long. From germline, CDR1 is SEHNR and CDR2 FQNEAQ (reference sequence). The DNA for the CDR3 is TGTGCCGTACAAGCCGGGGGACGGAGTGCAGCTAGTTCACCCCTCCACTTT. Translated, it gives CAVQAGGRSAASSPLHF.

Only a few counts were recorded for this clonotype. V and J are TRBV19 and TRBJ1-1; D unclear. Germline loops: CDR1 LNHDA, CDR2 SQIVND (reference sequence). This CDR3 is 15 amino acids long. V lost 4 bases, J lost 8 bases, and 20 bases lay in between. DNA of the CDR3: TGTGCCAGTAGTACCCCCCGGACTCTGCTCGGGGAAGCTTTCTTT. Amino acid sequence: CASSTPRTLLGEAFF.

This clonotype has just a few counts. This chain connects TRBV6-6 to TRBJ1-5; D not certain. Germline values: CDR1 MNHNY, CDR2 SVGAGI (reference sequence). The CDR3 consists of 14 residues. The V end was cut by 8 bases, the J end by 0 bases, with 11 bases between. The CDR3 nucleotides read TGTGCCAGCGTAGGAGCAAATAGCAATCAGCCCCAGCATTTT. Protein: CASVGANSNQPQHF.

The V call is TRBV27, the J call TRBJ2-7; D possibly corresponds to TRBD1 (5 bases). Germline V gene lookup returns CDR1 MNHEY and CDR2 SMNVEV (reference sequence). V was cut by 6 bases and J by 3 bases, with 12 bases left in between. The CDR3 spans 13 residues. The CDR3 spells CASSTQGVYEQYF. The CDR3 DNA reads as TGTGCCAGCAGCACCCAGGGCGTCTACGAGCAGTACTTC.

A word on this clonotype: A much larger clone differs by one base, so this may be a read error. The CDR3 bases are TGTGCCAGCAGCTTAGCTGCGGACAATGAGCAGTACTTC. Translating it yields CASSLAADNEQYF. V usage is TRBV7-6 and J usage is TRBJ2-1; tentatively, D is TRBD1 (5 bases). The J call may not be correct, given that the DNA end is closer to TRBJ2-7. The CDR3 runs 13 residues. In germline, CDR1 is SGHVS, CDR2 FNYEAQ.